This entry is about one T cell receptor beta chain. Trimming stripped 1 base from V and 5 bases from J, with 5 bases between. The CDR3 has 13 amino acids. Followed longitudinally, the Seattle patients had been enrolled during active infection. The data belong to a study of blood T cell repertoires in COVID-19. Per the original methods: By means of reference gene primer amplification, nucleated cell counts were estimated. Profiled with immunoSEQ multiplex PCR; TCRdb holds only in-frame clones, not every one. The D gene and trimming were derived from the DNA, and the V and J assignments and clone size from that table. Found here are fewer than 400,000 clones, roughly 91% of them singletons; the top ten hold 1.5% to 2%.

The sequence was obtained from a woman aged 25 to 39 with COVID-19, enrolled during active disease. The chain employs TRBV12-3 or TRBV12-4 and TRBJ2-2; possible D gene TRBD2, 5 bases. Sequencing input: peripheral blood. CDR3 sequence (DNA): TGTGCCAGCAGTTTAGGGAGGACCGGGGAGCTGTTTTTT. It is translated as CASSLGRTGELFF.